Listed below are T cell receptor beta chains from one sample, sequenced in a study of vaccination effects on CD4 cells after COVID-19. These TCRs are of unknown antigen specificity. Data came from immunoSEQ multiplex PCR; TCRdb stores just in-frame clones and leaves some out. The profile covers fewer than 15,000 clones, with around 78% appearing a single time and approximately 35% taken by the ten largest. Sample: CD4+ T cells from PBMCs cultured with HCoV-NL63 spike peptides, taken after COVID-19 vaccination. These receptors originate from a human donor who had a prior SARS-CoV-2 infection. The CDR3 runs from the conserved cysteine through the conserved F or W. Each record gives: CDR3 DNA, CDR3 protein, D gene, V gene, J gene, clone size. A D gene is named only where the DNA matches it firmly. Only part of the rows carry a size: once, few, many, or a class if the clone is expanded.

DNA: TGTGCCAGCAGCCTCATGGGGGGGGATAATGAAAAACTGTTTTTT
CDR3: CASSLMGGDNEKLFF
D: NA
V: TRBV7-8
J: TRBJ1-4
size: NA

DNA: TGTGCCAGCAGCTCATACAGGGGTGGCTATGGCTACACCTTC
CDR3: CASSSYRGGYGYTF
D: TRBD1
V: TRBV7-2
J: TRBJ1-2
size: NA

DNA: TGTGCCAGCAGTTCCCGGAGGATTGCAACTAATGAAAAACTGTTTTTT
CDR3: CASSSRRIATNEKLFF
D: NA
V: TRBV5-6
J: TRBJ1-4
size: NA

DNA: TGTGCCTGGAGTGTAAGGGGGTACACCGGGGAGCTGTTTTTT
CDR3: CAWSVRGYTGELFF
D: NA
V: TRBV30
J: TRBJ2-2
size: NA

DNA: TGTGCCAGCATGGGACAGCTGTACCAAGAGACCCAGTACTTC
CDR3: CASMGQLYQETQYF
D: TRBD1
V: TRBV2
J: TRBJ2-5
size: NA

DNA: TGTGCCAGCAGCGTAGTGGGGTTAGATGGCTACACCTTC
CDR3: CASSVVGLDGYTF
D: NA
V: TRBV9
J: TRBJ1-2
size: NA

DNA: TGTGCCAGCAGTACAAGCGGATCCTACAATGAGCAGTTCTTC
CDR3: CASSTSGSYNEQFF
D: NA
V: TRBV6-6
J: TRBJ2-1
size: NA

DNA: TGTGCCAGCAGCCCCAATGAGGGCTATGGCTACACCTTC
CDR3: CASSPNEGYGYTF
D: NA
V: TRBV11-1
J: TRBJ1-2
size: once

DNA: TGTGCCATAACTGGGCCCGGGGACAGCAAATATAGCAATCAGCCCCAGCATTTT
CDR3: CAITGPGDSKYSNQPQHF
D: NA
V: TRBV21-1
J: TRBJ1-5
size: NA

DNA: TGTGCCAGCAGCTTGGCAGCGGATCCCTCTGGAAACACCATATATTTT
CDR3: CASSLAADPSGNTIYF
D: NA
V: TRBV5-5
J: TRBJ1-3
size: NA

DNA: TGTGCCAGCAGCCAAGTGGGAGGACAATCCTCTGGAAACACCATATATTTT
CDR3: CASSQVGGQSSGNTIYF
D: NA
V: TRBV3-1/TRBV3-2
J: TRBJ1-3
size: few

DNA: TGTGCCAGCGCCCGAATCCCAGCTGAGACCCAGTACTTC
CDR3: CASARIPAETQYF
D: NA
V: TRBV2
J: TRBJ2-5
size: NA

DNA: TGTGCCAGCAGCCCCTCAGGGTTCCACTATGGCTACACCTTC
CDR3: CASSPSGFHYGYTF
D: NA
V: TRBV5-6
J: TRBJ1-2
size: NA

DNA: TGTGCCAGCAGTGACCTAGCGGGAGTTTACAATGAGCAGTTCTTC
CDR3: CASSDLAGVYNEQFF
D: TRBD2
V: TRBV6-6
J: TRBJ2-1
size: NA

DNA: TGTGCCAGCAGTTACCCGGGACTATCCACCGGGGAGCTGTTTTTT
CDR3: CASSYPGLSTGELFF
D: TRBD2
V: TRBV7-8
J: TRBJ2-2
size: once

DNA: TGTGCCAGCAGCCTCGATGCTTTGGAGACCCAGTACTTC
CDR3: CASSLDALETQYF
D: NA
V: TRBV6-2/TRBV6-3
J: TRBJ2-5
size: NA

DNA: TGCAGCGTCGGGGCCGACTATGGCTACACCTTC
CDR3: CSVGADYGYTF
D: NA
V: TRBV29-1
J: TRBJ1-2
size: NA

DNA: TGTGCCAGCAGCTTGGGGGGTCTGGGAGGAAACACCATATATTTT
CDR3: CASSLGGLGGNTIYF
D: NA
V: TRBV5-4
J: TRBJ1-3
size: NA

DNA: TGTGCCAGCAGCTATGGCCCCTCAGGACAGGGGAAGTCTGGAAACACCATATATTTT
CDR3: CASSYGPSGQGKSGNTIYF
D: TRBD1
V: TRBV5-6
J: TRBJ1-3
size: NA

DNA: TGTGCCAGCAGCGGCGGGACTAGCGGGAGGAACATTCAGTACTTC
CDR3: CASSGGTSGRNIQYF
D: TRBD2
V: TRBV7-9
J: TRBJ2-4
size: NA

DNA: TGCGCCAGCAGCCTCGGGACAGGGTGGAGCTCCTATAATTCACCCCTCCACTTT
CDR3: CASSLGTGWSSYNSPLHF
D: TRBD1
V: TRBV5-1
J: TRBJ1-6
size: NA

DNA: TGTGCCAGCAGCCTCTTACTAGCGGGTCACTACGAGCAGTACTTC
CDR3: CASSLLLAGHYEQYF
D: TRBD2
V: TRBV14
J: TRBJ2-7
size: NA